A selection of T cell receptor beta chains follows, all from one sample in a study of blood T cells in healthy people across ages. TCRdb itself ran the 5' RACE reads through MiXCR, one entry per CDR3 protein. The sample holds some 1,800,000 distinct CDR3 sequences, about 39% seen once. Sequenced sample: blood. The receptors were gathered from a human donor in good health. Each CDR3 is given with its conserved first and last residue. Fields, in order: D gene, J gene, V gene, clone size, CDR3 protein, CDR3 DNA. The D gene is left open where the match is weak. A row's size may be missing; if present it is once, few, many or a size class.

TRBD2	TRBJ2-5	TRBV29-1	-	CSVEADWGGETQYF	TGCAGCGTTGAAGCGGATTGGGGGGGAGAGACCCAGTACTTC
-	TRBJ2-5	TRBV3-1	-	CASSQDYGRTAGTQYF	TGTGCCAGCAGCCAAGATTACGGACGAACCGCAGGGACCCAGTACTTC
-	TRBJ1-2	TRBV7-2	-	CASSHTTLRGDYGYTF	TGTGCCAGCAGCCACACAACACTAAGGGGAGACTATGGCTACACCTTC
-	TRBJ2-5	TRBV7-8	-	CASSTLGGGGLQETQYF	TGTGCCAGCAGCACTTTGGGGGGAGGGGGTCTTCAAGAGACCCAGTACTTC
TRBD1	TRBJ1-2	TRBV4-3	few	CASSQSGTDIYGYTF	TGCGCCAGCAGCCAATCCGGGACAGACATCTATGGCTACACCTTC
TRBD2	TRBJ2-7	TRBV6-2/TRBV6-3	few	CASTFFGRGNYEQYF	TGTGCCAGCACTTTCTTCGGGAGGGGGAACTACGAGCAGTACTTC
-	TRBJ1-2	TRBV29-1	-	CSATDRTHGYTF	TGCAGCGCCACCGACAGGACCCATGGCTACACCTTC
-	TRBJ2-7	TRBV7-9	-	CASSHRINSYEQYF	TGTGCCAGCAGCCATCGGATTAACTCCTACGAGCAGTACTTC
-	TRBJ1-4	TRBV12-3/TRBV12-4	-	CASSWRDNEKLFF	TGTGCCAGCAGTTGGAGGGATAATGAAAAACTGTTTTTT
-	TRBJ1-2	TRBV12-3/TRBV12-4	many	CASSLEGIDGYTF	TGTGCCAGCAGTTTGGAGGGGATCGATGGCTACACCTTC
TRBD1	TRBJ1-5	TRBV12-3/TRBV12-4	-	CASSLGYRGLKPQHF	TGTGCCAGCAGTTTAGGGTACAGGGGGCTTAAGCCCCAGCATTTT
TRBD2	TRBJ2-1	TRBV24-1	-	CATSVAGYDNEQFF	TGTGCCACCAGTGTAGCGGGGTACGACAATGAGCAGTTCTTC
-	TRBJ1-5	TRBV20-1	-	CSATTARVGDQPQHF	TGCAGTGCTACTACCGCCAGGGTCGGCGATCAGCCCCAGCATTTT
-	TRBJ1-6	TRBV20-1	-	CSARDQASPLHF	TGCAGTGCTAGAGATCAGGCATCACCCCTCCACTTT
TRBD1	TRBJ1-2	TRBV5-6	-	CASSLVLDRDYGYTF	TGTGCCAGCAGCTTGGTTTTGGACAGGGACTATGGCTACACCTTC
-	TRBJ2-3	TRBV12-5	-	CASGLTVTDTQYF	TGTGCTAGTGGTTTAACCGTCACAGATACGCAGTATTTT
TRBD2	TRBJ2-5	TRBV7-9	-	CASSLELAGPGTQYF	TGTGCCAGCAGCTTAGAACTAGCGGGGCCGGGGACCCAGTACTTC
-	TRBJ2-7	TRBV29-1	few	CSVSPGAREQYF	TGCAGCGTCAGCCCGGGGGCGCGCGAGCAGTACTTC
-	TRBJ1-2	TRBV7-2	-	CASSLVYSLYGYTF	TGTGCCAGCAGCTTAGTCTACAGCCTTTATGGCTACACCTTC
TRBD2	TRBJ2-5	TRBV20-1	-	CSAIGTSGGEQETQYF	TGCAGTGCTATCGGGACTAGCGGGGGGGAACAAGAGACCCAGTACTTC
-	TRBJ2-3	TRBV4-2	-	CASSQGTGSTGTQYF	TGTGCCAGCAGCCAAGGAACAGGTAGCACAGGTACGCAGTATTTT
-	TRBJ2-7	TRBV11-2	once	CASKTFGGEQYF	TGTGCCTCTAAGACTTTTGGGGGCGAGCAGTACTTC
TRBD2	TRBJ2-7	TRBV20-1	-	CSAPRRGGAYEQYF	TGCAGTGCCCCCCGGCGCGGGGGTGCCTACGAGCAGTACTTC
-	TRBJ2-1	TRBV28	-	CASSFWSSVYNEQFF	TGTGCCAGCAGTTTTTGGTCATCTGTATACAATGAGCAGTTCTTC
-	TRBJ2-1	TRBV5-1	-	CASSLILGQIGNEQFF	TGCGCCAGCAGCTTGATATTGGGGCAAATAGGCAATGAGCAGTTCTTC
-	TRBJ2-7	TRBV7-9	-	CASSRLDFSIYEQYF	TGTGCCAGCAGCCGGTTAGACTTTTCGATCTACGAGCAGTACTTC
TRBD2	TRBJ2-5	TRBV7-8	-	CASSPGTTHGETQYF	TGTGCCAGCAGCCCTGGGACTACGCATGGGGAGACCCAGTACTTC
-	TRBJ2-1	TRBV20-1	-	CSARGPHSEQFF	TGCAGTGCTAGGGGGCCCCACAGTGAGCAGTTCTTC
-	TRBJ2-7	TRBV20-1	-	CSALPGPSLYEQYF	TGCAGTGCGCTTCCGGGGCCCAGCCTCTACGAGCAGTACTTC
-	TRBJ2-1	TRBV13	few	CASKGNEQFF	TGTGCCAGCAAAGGGAATGAGCAGTTCTTC
-	TRBJ1-2	TRBV6-5	-	CAIAPRTHPISYTF	TGTGCCATTGCCCCGCGGACACACCCAATAAGCTACACCTTC
-	TRBJ2-2	TRBV6-5	-	CASIRLAAANTGELFF	TGTGCCAGCATCCGACTTGCGGCTGCGAACACCGGGGAGCTGTTTTTT
-	TRBJ2-6	TRBV7-2	few	CASSLVFSPSSGANVLTF	TGTGCCAGCAGCTTAGTTTTTAGCCCGTCCTCTGGGGCCAACGTCCTGACTTTC
-	TRBJ1-6	TRBV11-3	once	CASSIRGGSSPLHF	TGTGCCAGCAGTATCCGGGGAGGGAGTTCACCCCTCCACTTT
-	TRBJ2-6	TRBV27	-	CASSRTEPGANVLTF	TGTGCCAGCAGCCGGACGGAACCTGGGGCCAACGTCCTGACTTTC
-	TRBJ2-4	TRBV12-3/TRBV12-4	-	CASSPEMSGDIQYF	TGTGCCAGCAGTCCCGAAATGTCTGGGGACATTCAGTACTTC
TRBD2	TRBJ2-5	TRBV9	-	CASSVAAGGYQETQYF	TGTGCCAGCAGCGTAGCGGCGGGGGGATACCAAGAGACCCAGTACTTC
-	TRBJ2-1	TRBV11-2	few	CASSVSGARQFF	TGTGCCAGCAGCGTCTCCGGGGCGAGGCAGTTCTTC
TRBD1	TRBJ2-5	TRBV7-9	-	CASSSSGTGVLETQYF	TGTGCCAGCAGCTCTTCCGGGACAGGGGTATTGGAGACCCAGTACTTC
TRBD2	TRBJ2-5	TRBV6-2/TRBV6-3	-	CASRLAGGTETQYF	TGTGCCAGCAGATTAGCGGGGGGTACGGAGACCCAGTACTTC
-	TRBJ1-1	TRBV4-2	-	CASSQAQTDTEAFF	TGTGCCAGCAGCCAAGCCCAGACCGACACTGAAGCTTTCTTT
TRBD1	TRBJ2-7	TRBV4-1	-	CASSQDRVLQYF	TGCGCCAGCAGCCAGGACAGGGTGTTACAGTACTTC